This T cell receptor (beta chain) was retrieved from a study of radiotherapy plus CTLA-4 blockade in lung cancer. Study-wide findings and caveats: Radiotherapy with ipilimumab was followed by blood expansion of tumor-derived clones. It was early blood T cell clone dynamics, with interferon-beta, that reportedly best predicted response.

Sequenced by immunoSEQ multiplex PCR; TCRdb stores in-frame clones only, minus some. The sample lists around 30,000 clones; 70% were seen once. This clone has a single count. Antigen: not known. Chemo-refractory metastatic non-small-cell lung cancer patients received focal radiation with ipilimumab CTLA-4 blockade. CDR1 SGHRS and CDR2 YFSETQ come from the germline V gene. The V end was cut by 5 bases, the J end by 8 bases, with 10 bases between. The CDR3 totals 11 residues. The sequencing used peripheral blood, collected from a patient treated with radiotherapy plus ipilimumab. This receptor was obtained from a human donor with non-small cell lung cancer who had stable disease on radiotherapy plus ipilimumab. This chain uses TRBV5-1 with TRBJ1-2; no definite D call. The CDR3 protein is CASSFGQGYTF. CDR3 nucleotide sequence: TGCGCCAGCAGTTTCGGGCAAGGCTACACCTTC.